A selection of T cell receptor beta chains follows, all from one sample in a study of CD8+ T cells in alopecia areata. Sequencing was performed with immunoSEQ multiplex PCR; in TCRdb, only in-frame clones are kept and a portion is missing. The repertoire holds some 200,000 clones, with about three fifths as singletons. Specimen: CD4+ T cells sorted from blood, collected at week 4, from a patient treated with tofacitinib. These receptors were taken from a human donor with alopecia areata. Both conserved end residues are part of each CDR3. A D gene is named only where the DNA matches it firmly. Where a row states a size, it is once, few, many or the class of an expanded clone; other rows omit it.

cdr3_aa,cdr3_nt,clone_size,cdr3_length,v_call,j_call,d_call
CAWGDRWTGLSSYNSPLHF,TGTGCCTGGGGCGACCGATGGACAGGGCTGAGCTCCTATAATTCACCCCTCCACTTT,-,19,TRBV30,TRBJ1-6,TRBD1
CASSQDPPTGTLTEAFF,TGCGCCAGCAGCCAAGATCCCCCGACAGGGACCCTTACTGAAGCTTTCTTT,-,17,TRBV4-3,TRBJ1-1,TRBD1
CASRGQFDQPQHF,TGTGCCAGCAGAGGACAGTTCGATCAGCCCCAGCATTTT,-,13,TRBV25-1,TRBJ1-5,-
CSVEGRAGPGGNTIYF,TGCAGCGTTGAAGGAAGGGCCGGACCGGGTGGAAACACCATATATTTT,few,16,TRBV29-1,TRBJ1-3,-
CASSSRETQYF,TGTGCCAGCAGCTCCAGGGAGACCCAGTACTTC,once,11,TRBV7-9,TRBJ2-5,-
CASSEEAGVPYEQYF,TGCGCCAGCAGTGAGGAAGCAGGGGTCCCCTACGAGCAGTACTTC,few,15,TRBV10-2,TRBJ2-7,-
CASSSTSGEVGETQYF,TGTGCCAGCAGTTCGACTAGCGGGGAAGTTGGAGAGACCCAGTACTTC,few,16,TRBV7-8,TRBJ2-5,TRBD2
CATSGQGYEQYF,TGTGCCACCAGCGGCCAGGGTTACGAGCAGTACTTC,-,12,TRBV15,TRBJ2-7,-
CASSLAGQGYSPLHF,TGCGCCAGCAGCTTGGCGGGACAGGGTTATTCACCCCTCCACTTT,-,15,TRBV5-1,TRBJ1-6,TRBD1
CASSPPKETQYF,TGTGCCAGCTCACCACCGAAAGAGACCCAGTACTTC,-,12,TRBV18,TRBJ2-5,-
CAWSGVRYEQYF,TGTGCCTGGAGTGGGGTACGCTACGAGCAGTACTTC,-,12,TRBV30,TRBJ2-7,-
CASSLEGAGETQYF,TGTGCCAGCAGCTTAGAGGGGGCGGGAGAGACCCAGTACTTC,-,14,TRBV7-8,TRBJ2-5,TRBD1
CASRPGQGYSPLHF,TGTGCCAGCAGACCGGGACAGGGGTATTCACCCCTCCACTTT,few,14,TRBV28,TRBJ1-6,TRBD1
CASSHTPTQGETEAFF,TGTGCCAGCAGCCACACTCCTACCCAGGGGGAAACTGAAGCTTTCTTT,-,16,TRBV9,TRBJ1-1,TRBD1
CAWRGQGGNQPQHF,TGTGCCTGGAGGGGACAAGGGGGCAATCAGCCCCAGCATTTT,few,14,TRBV30,TRBJ1-5,-
CSVDGLGGQETQYF,TGCAGCGTGGACGGACTAGGCGGACAAGAGACCCAGTACTTC,-,14,TRBV29-1,TRBJ2-5,TRBD2